This T cell receptor (beta chain) was observed in a study of blood T cell repertoires in COVID-19. The germline V and J ends were trimmed by 1 base and 0 bases, with 14 bases remaining between them. From germline, CDR1 is SEHNR and CDR2 FQNEAQ (reference sequence). The CDR3 runs 17 residues. TCRdb keeps only in-frame clones here, not all; method: immunoSEQ multiplex PCR. This sample has over 400,000 clones, with roughly 89% found just once. What was sequenced was peripheral blood. The chain uses TRBV7-9 and TRBJ2-3, with D perhaps TRBD1 (5 bases). The TCR originated in a woman aged 50 to 65 with COVID-19, enrolled during active disease. The CDR3 DNA is TGTGCCAGCAGCTTAGGAGCCGTTGACAGCAGCACAGATACGCAGTATTTT. The encoded protein is CASSLGAVDSSTDTQYF.